This T cell receptor beta chain was recovered during a study of T-cell reconstitution after alpha-beta-depleted transplantation in children (dated by TCRdb to 2016 to 2017). Context from the whole study: T-cell immune reconstitution after TCRalphabeta/CD19-depleted allogeneic hematopoietic cell transplantation in children was quantitatively tracked in the study by means of TCR repertoire profiling.

Receptor libraries were prepared by PCR. TCRdb names Illumina HiSeq 2500 as the instrument used. To normalize quantification of the TCRbeta repertoire, the TCR libraries were built with molecular barcoding that relied on unique molecular identifiers. The public sequencing data were trimmed at Q25 with fastp and processed into clonotypes with MiXCR by TCRdb, which kept only in-frame beta chains. Every distinct CDR3 protein forms one entry, paired with its most common genes and DNA. Across this sample there are about 610,000 distinct CDR3 sequences, with 10% to 13% seen only once. About 4.2% of the sample goes to the ten largest clones. This clonotype was counted a few times. The specificity of this receptor is unknown. The record has no base qualities; no much larger clone is one base away. Trimming leaves V shorter by 0 bases and J shorter by 5 bases, with the junction holding 6 bases beyond the gene matches. The CDR3 measures 17 amino acids from cysteine to phenylalanine. Just the 51-base CDR3 DNA is kept, in frame starting at base 1. For CDR1 and CDR2, the germline V gene lists SGHTA and FQGTGA.

The chain was built from TRBV7-3 and TRBJ2-2; TRBD1 fits 10 bases in the junction. The sample consisted of PBMCs from the stem cell graft donor, taken from the stem cell graft. This TCR was sampled from a human donor who donated a stem cell graft to a child with acute myeloid leukemia. The DNA reads as follows: TGTGCCAGCAGCTTAACGCGGGACAGGGGACGGACCGGGGAGCTGTTTTTT. Its translation is CASSLTRDRGRTGELFF.